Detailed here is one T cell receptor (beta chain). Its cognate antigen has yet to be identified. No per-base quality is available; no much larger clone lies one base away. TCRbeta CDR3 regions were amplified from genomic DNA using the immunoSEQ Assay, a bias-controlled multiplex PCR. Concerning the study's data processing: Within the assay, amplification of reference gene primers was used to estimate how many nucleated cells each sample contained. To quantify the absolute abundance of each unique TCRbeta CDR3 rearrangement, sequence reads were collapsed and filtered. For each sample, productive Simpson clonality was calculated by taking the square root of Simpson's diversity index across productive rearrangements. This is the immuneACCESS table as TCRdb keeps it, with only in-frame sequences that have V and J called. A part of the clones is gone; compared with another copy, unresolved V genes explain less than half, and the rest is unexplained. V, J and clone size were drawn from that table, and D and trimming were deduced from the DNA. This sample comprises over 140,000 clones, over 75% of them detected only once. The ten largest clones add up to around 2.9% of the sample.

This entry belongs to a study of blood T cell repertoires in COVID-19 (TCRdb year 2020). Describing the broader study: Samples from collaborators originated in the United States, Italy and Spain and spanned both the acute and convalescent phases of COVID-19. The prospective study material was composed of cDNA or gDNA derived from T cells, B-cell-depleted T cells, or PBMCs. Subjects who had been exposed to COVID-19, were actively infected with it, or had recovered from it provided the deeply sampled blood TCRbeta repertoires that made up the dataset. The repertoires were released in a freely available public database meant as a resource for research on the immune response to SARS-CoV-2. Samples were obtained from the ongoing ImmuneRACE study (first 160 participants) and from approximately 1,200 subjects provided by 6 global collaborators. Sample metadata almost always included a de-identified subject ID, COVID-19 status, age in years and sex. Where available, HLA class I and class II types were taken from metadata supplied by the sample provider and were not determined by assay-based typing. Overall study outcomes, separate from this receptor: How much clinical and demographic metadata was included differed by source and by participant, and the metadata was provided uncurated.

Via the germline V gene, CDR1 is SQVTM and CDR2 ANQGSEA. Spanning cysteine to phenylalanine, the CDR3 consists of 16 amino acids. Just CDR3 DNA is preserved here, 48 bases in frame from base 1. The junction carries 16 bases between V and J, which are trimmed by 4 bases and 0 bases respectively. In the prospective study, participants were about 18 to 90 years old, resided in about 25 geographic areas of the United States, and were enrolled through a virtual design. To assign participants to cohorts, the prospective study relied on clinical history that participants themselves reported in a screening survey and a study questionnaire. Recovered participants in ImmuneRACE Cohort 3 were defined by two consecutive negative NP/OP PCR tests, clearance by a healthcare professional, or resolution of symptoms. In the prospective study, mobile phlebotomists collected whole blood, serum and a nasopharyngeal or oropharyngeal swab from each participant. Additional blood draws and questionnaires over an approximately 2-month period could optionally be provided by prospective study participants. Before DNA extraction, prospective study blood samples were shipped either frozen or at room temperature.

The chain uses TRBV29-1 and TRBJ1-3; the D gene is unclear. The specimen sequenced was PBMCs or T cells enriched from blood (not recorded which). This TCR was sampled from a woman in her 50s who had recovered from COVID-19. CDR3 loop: CSVVYAGLFSGNTIYF. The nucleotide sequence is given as TGCAGCGTTGTATATGCAGGCCTTTTCTCTGGAAACACCATATATTTT.